Presented here are 29 T cell receptor beta chains from one specimen sequenced in a study of T-cell memory formation after mild COVID-19 (dated by TCRdb to the early 2020s). Libraries were made using 5' RACE. The reads were generated on an Illumina NovaSeq 6000. TCRdb reworked the public reads: Q25 trimming with fastp, MiXCR clone assembly, productive beta chains retained. Every distinct CDR3 protein forms one entry, paired with its most common genes and DNA. This sample gives just under 550,000 distinct CDR3 sequences in total; over 20% of them show up just once. The ten top clones hold around 13% of the sample. Sequencing input: PBMCs or a T cell subset sorted from them (not recorded which). Receptor source: an adult woman who had mild COVID-19 (a few samples of this study predate the infection). The sample titles of this study are shuffled in the database, so cell type and time point are left out; the donor was told from shared clones.

The chain couples TRBV15 to TRBJ2-3; D is possibly TRBD2 (5 bases). V lost 1 base and J 1 base, leaving 9 bases between the germline ends. CDR1 LNHNV and CDR2 YYDKDF come from the germline V gene (reference sequence). The CDR3 is 15 residues long. The CDR3 loop reads CATSRVWRGTDTQYF. CDR3 nucleotides: TGTGCCACCAGCAGAGTTTGGCGGGGCACAGATACGCAGTATTTT.

The chain combines TRBV24-1 with TRBJ2-1; 10 positions match TRBD2. This CDR3 is built from 17 residues. The germline CDR1 and CDR2 sequences are KGHDR and SFDVKD. The junction had 12 bases not matched to a gene; V was cut back by 4 bases and J by 7 bases. CDR3: CATSENSGGPMGNEQFF. Written as DNA, the CDR3 is TGTGCCACCAGTGAGAATAGCGGGGGGCCCATGGGGAATGAGCAGTTCTTC.

This clonotype was detected many times. The chain recombines TRBV5-1 with TRBJ2-6, with D unresolved. The CDR3 covers 15 residues. The V and J ends lost 2 bases and 0 bases respectively, with 6 bases between them. CDR1 and CDR2 from the germline V gene are SGHRS and YFSETQ. CDR3 DNA sequence: TGCGCCAGCAGCTTTGGCCTCTCTGGGGCCAACGTCCTGACTTTC. It codes for CASSFGLSGANVLTF.

There are many counts of this clonotype. CDR3: CASSRLLGKETQYF. The CDR3 DNA reads TGTGCCAGCAGTCGACTTTTAGGGAAAGAGACCCAGTACTTC. The chain combines TRBV6-2 or TRBV6-3 with TRBJ2-5; D not resolved. Germline loops: CDR1 MNHEY, CDR2 SVGEGT. The CDR3 has 14 residues. Trimming took 5 bases from V and 3 from J, leaving 13 bases between them.

This clonotype was observed many times. The chain joins TRBV9 to TRBJ2-5; either TRBD1 or TRBD2 may supply D (5 bases each). Germline assignment: CDR1 SGDLS and CDR2 YYNGEE. V was cut by 4 bases and J by 5 bases, with 18 bases left in between. CDR3 length: 15 amino acids. This CDR3 is CASSLGTVTGETQYF. The CDR3 nucleotides are TGTGCCAGCAGCCTCGGGACGGTTACGGGGGAGACCCAGTACTTC.

The table lists this clonotype with a few counts. The chain uses TRBV24-1 and TRBJ2-1, with a weak D call TRBD2 (6 bases). The CDR3 covers 13 residues. Trimming took 6 bases from V and 5 from J, leaving 10 bases between them. Germline assignment: CDR1 KGHDR and CDR2 SFDVKD. The CDR3 region is CATSRELNNEQFF. CDR3 in DNA: TGTGCCACCAGTCGGGAGTTGAACAATGAGCAGTTCTTC.

This clonotype has a handful of counts. The chain links TRBV28 to TRBJ2-7; no clear D gene. Germline assignment: CDR1 MDHEN and CDR2 SYDVKM. This CDR3 spans 17 amino acids. V was cut by 4 bases and J by 4 bases, with 23 bases left in between. Here the CDR3 DNA reads TGTGCCAGCAGTTCCCCGAAGTTGCGGAAAATCGATTACGAGCAGTACTTC. It translates to CASSSPKLRKIDYEQYF. Drawing the rest from reference TRBV28 and TRBJ2-7, the complete variable domain is DVKVTQSSRYLVKRTGEKVFLECVQDMDHENMFWYRQDPGLGLRLIYFSYDVKMKEKGDIPEGYSVSREKKERFSLILESASTNQTSMYLCASSSPKLRKIDYEQYFGPGTRLTVT.

This clonotype came up a few times. The chain links TRBV29-1 to TRBJ2-5, with D maybe TRBD2 (5 bases). The CDR3 is 12 amino acids. The V gene lost 6 bases and the J gene lost 5 bases, with 13 bases spanning the gap. The germline V gene encodes CDR1 SQVTM and CDR2 ANQGSEA. The CDR3 protein is CSVGVLGETQYF. DNA of the CDR3: TGCAGCGTCGGGGTTCTCGGCGAGACCCAGTACTTC.

The V call is TRBV4-3, the J call TRBJ1-1; weak D call: TRBD1 (6 bases). The CDR3 extends over 15 amino acids. Trimming removed 0 bases at V and 4 bases at J, with 12 bases between. Germline V lookup: CDR1 LGHNA, CDR2 YSLEER. The CDR3 nucleotides are TGCGCCAGCAGCCAAGAGCAGGGGTGGCTCACTGAAGCTTTCTTT. Translation gives CASSQEQGWLTEAFF.

This chain joins TRBV5-6 and TRBJ1-1; D is unclear. V was clipped by 2 bases and J by 0 bases, with 5 bases between them. This CDR3 has 13 residues. Germline values: CDR1 SGHDT, CDR2 YYEEEE. DNA of the CDR3: TGTGCCAGCAGCTTACAGATGAACACTGAAGCTTTCTTT. Protein: CASSLQMNTEAFF. The full variable domain, with the rest looked up from reference TRBV5-6 and TRBJ1-1, is DAGVTQSPTHLIKTRGQQVTLRCSPKSGHDTVSWYQQALGQGPQFIFQYYEEEERQRGNFPDRFSGHQFPNYSSELNVNALLLGDSALYLCASSLQMNTEAFFGQGTRLTVV.

There are a few counts of this clonotype. The chain carries TRBV2 and TRBJ2-7; 9 bases map to TRBD1. The CDR3 consists of 14 residues. Germline V gene lookup returns CDR1 SNHLY and CDR2 FYNNEI. The V and J ends lost 7 bases and 0 bases, in that order; junction bases with no gene match: 4. CDR3 coding DNA: TGTGCCAGCACACAGGGACAGGGCTCCTACGAGCAGTACTTC. Protein sequence: CASTQGQGSYEQYF.

This clonotype was seen more than once but under ten times. This rearrangement joins TRBV6-6 to TRBJ2-5; D not resolved. This CDR3 comprises 15 residues. Trimming took 2 bases from V and 2 from J, leaving 12 bases between them. In germline, CDR1 is MNHNY, CDR2 SVGAGI (reference sequence). CDR3 DNA sequence: TGTGCCAGCAGTTACGGTGGCAGCACACAAGAGACCCAGTACTTC. As protein: CASSYGGSTQETQYF.

This sequence joins TRBV20-1 and TRBJ2-7, with 9 bases matching TRBD1. The trim removed 3 bases at V and 0 bases at J, leaving 9 bases unmatched. Germline CDR1 DFQATT, CDR2 SNEGSKA (reference sequence). The CDR3 totals 16 residues. The CDR3 spells CSARGGGQGPSYEQYF. The CDR3 DNA sequence: TGCAGTGCTAGGGGTGGGGGACAGGGACCCTCCTACGAGCAGTACTTC.

This clonotype was recorded a few times. The chain combines TRBV9 with TRBJ2-1; 7 bases are a match to TRBD2. Germline V gene data show CDR1 as SGDLS and CDR2 as YYNGEE. Germline trimming cut 2 bases from V and 2 bases from J; bases unmatched to any gene: 4. CDR3 length equals 15 residues. CDR3 in DNA: TGTGCCAGCAGCGTCCCTAGCGGTACCTACAATGAGCAGTTCTTC. Translating it yields CASSVPSGTYNEQFF.

This clonotype was seen at least ten times. The chain uses TRBV4-3 and TRBJ2-1; TRBD2 agrees at 11 bases. From germline, CDR1 is LGHNA and CDR2 YSLEER. After removal of 5 bases from V and 4 bases from J, the junction contained 4 bases not matched to a gene. There are 15 residues in the CDR3. The CDR3 nucleotides are TGCGCCAGCAGCTATAGCGGGAGGGGGTACAATGAGCAGTTCTTC. It encodes CASSYSGRGYNEQFF.

The chain links TRBV6-1 to TRBJ2-7, with 9 bases fitting TRBD1. Trimming cost V 6 bases and J 5 bases; bases outside gene matches: 8. CDR1 MNHNS and CDR2 SASEGT come from the germline V gene. The CDR3 loop spans 14 amino acids. The CDR3 loop is CASRLQGALDEQYF. CDR3 sequence (DNA): TGTGCCAGCAGATTACAGGGGGCCCTTGACGAGCAGTACTTC.

This clonotype was recorded a few times. This chain links TRBV12-3 or TRBV12-4 with TRBJ2-2; the D call may be TRBD1 or TRBD2 (6 bases each). This CDR3 is 16 amino acids long. V was cut by 5 bases and J by 4 bases, with 17 bases left in between. CDR3 coding DNA: TGTGCCAGCAGTACGTTGGGGGGCTTAAGCACCGGGGAGCTGTTTTTT. This sequence encodes CASSTLGGLSTGELFF.

This clonotype was counted at least ten times. This chain links TRBV20-1 with TRBJ2-7; no clear D. The germline V gene encodes CDR1 DFQATT and CDR2 SNEGSKA (reference sequence). V dropped 7 bases and J dropped 2 bases, with 9 bases sitting between them. This CDR3 comprises 11 residues. The CDR3 DNA sequence: TGCAGTGTCGGGTTTCCCTACGAGCAGTACTTC. Its translation is CSVGFPYEQYF.

This clonotype was picked up a small number of times. The V and J genes are TRBV15 and TRBJ2-5; 12 bases match TRBD2. The CDR3 covers 18 residues. The ends lost 3 bases at V and 1 base at J; junction bases unmatched: 9. CDR1 is LNHNV, CDR2 YYDKDF, per germline (reference sequence). The CDR3 sequence: CATSRSLGTSGSQETQYF. As DNA, the CDR3 is TGTGCCACCAGCAGGTCTCTGGGGACTAGCGGGTCCCAAGAGACCCAGTACTTC.

This sequence joins TRBV19 and TRBJ2-7, with TRBD2 matching 8 bases. The CDR3 has 14 amino acids. Trimming took 9 bases from V and 6 from J; bases not matched to a gene: 13. The germline V gene has CDR1 LNHDA and CDR2 SQIVND (reference sequence). The CDR3: CASQDPGLEFEQYF. DNA of the CDR3: TGTGCCAGCCAGGATCCGGGACTAGAATTCGAGCAGTACTTC.

The chain links TRBV3-1 to TRBJ2-2, with TRBD2 as a possible D gene (5 bases). Germline assignment: CDR1 LGHDT and CDR2 YNNKEL (reference sequence). There are 18 residues in the CDR3. The V end was cut by 1 base, the J end by 6 bases, with 21 bases between. CDR3 in DNA: TGTGCCAGCAGCCAAGTCGGGGAAGGCCATATATCCGCCGGGGAGCTGTTTTTT. The encoded protein is CASSQVGEGHISAGELFF. Looking up the rest from reference TRBV3-1 and TRBJ2-2 gives the full variable domain: DTAVSQTPKYLVTQMGNDKSIKCEQNLGHDTMYWYKQDSKKFLKIMFSYNNKELIINETVPNRFSPKSPDKAHLNLHINSLELGDSAVYFCASSQVGEGHISAGELFFGEGSRLTVL.

The V gene is TRBV5-5, the J gene TRBJ2-7; 8 nucleotides agree with TRBD2. Germline V gives CDR1 SGHKS, CDR2 YYEKEE (reference sequence). V trimming: 4 bases; J trimming: 4 bases; junction bases outside the gene matches: 7. This CDR3 contains 14 residues. The CDR3, as DNA: TGTGCCAGCAGCCCTGGACTAGCCCGTTACGAGCAGTACTTC. Translation: CASSPGLARYEQYF. Filled out from reference TRBV5-5 and TRBJ2-7, the complete variable domain reads DAGVTQSPTHLIKTRGQQVTLRCSPISGHKSVSWYQQVLGQGPQFIFQYYEKEERGRGNFPDRFSARQFPNYSSELNVNALLLGDSALYLCASSPGLARYEQYFGPGTRLTVT.

The V and J genes are TRBV19 and TRBJ1-4; TRBD1 is a possible D gene (5 bases). CDR1 and CDR2 (germline): LNHDA, SQIVND (reference sequence). V was clipped by 4 bases and J by 8 bases, with 11 bases between them. The CDR3 length is 13 residues. The CDR3 region has the DNA TGTGCCAGTAGTAAGGGGCATAGAGAAAAACTGTTTTTT. Amino acids: CASSKGHREKLFF.

This chain connects TRBV7-9 to TRBJ2-5; 8 bases map to TRBD1. The CDR3 is 13 residues long. The germline CDR1 and CDR2 sequences are SEHNR and FQNEAQ (reference sequence). Trimming took 4 bases from V and 3 from J; bases not matched to a gene: 1. The CDR3 here is CASSSQGEETQYF. CDR3 sequence (DNA): TGTGCCAGCAGCTCACAGGGGGAAGAGACCCAGTACTTC.

This chain joins TRBV6-6 and TRBJ2-1; the match to TRBD1 covers 10 bases. This CDR3 is built from 15 residues. With V trimmed by 2 bases and J by 6 bases, 4 bases remained unmatched. Germline CDR1 MNHNY, CDR2 SVGAGI (reference sequence). The DNA of the CDR3 is TGTGCCAGCAGTTACCGGGGACAGGGGATCAATGAGCAGTTCTTC. Translating it yields CASSYRGQGINEQFF.

The chain joins TRBV20-1 to TRBJ2-7; D possibly matches TRBD1 or TRBD2 (5 bases each). This CDR3 is built from 15 residues. CDR1 is DFQATT and CDR2 is SNEGSKA in the germline V gene (reference sequence). The germline V and J ends were trimmed by 5 bases and 7 bases, with 24 bases remaining between them. The chain's CDR3 is CSAQGGGSHGYEQYF. DNA of the CDR3: TGCAGTGCTCAGGGCGGTGGGAGTCACGGGTATGAGCAGTACTTC.

The rearrangement uses TRBV7-3 and TRBJ2-5; 12 bases match TRBD2. Germline CDR1 reads SGHTA; CDR2 reads FQGTGA. CDR3 length: 15 residues. With V trimmed by 3 bases and J by 3 bases, 2 bases remained unmatched. The CDR3 sequence: CASSFLAGGEETQYF. DNA for the CDR3: TGTGCCAGCAGCTTTCTAGCGGGAGGGGAAGAGACCCAGTACTTC.

In this sample, this clonotype turned up a few times. This chain joins TRBV12-3 or TRBV12-4 and TRBJ2-2, with TRBD1 matching 8 bases. The CDR3 is 15 residues long. The V and J ends lost 2 bases and 6 bases, in that order; junction bases with no gene match: 5. Written as DNA, the CDR3 is TGTGCCAGCAGTTTAATACAGGGGGGTCCCGGGGAGCTGTTTTTT. Amino acid sequence: CASSLIQGGPGELFF.

J is TRBJ2-2 and V is TRBV7-3; perhaps D is TRBD1 or TRBD2 (5 bases each). CDR3 length: 14 residues. Per germline, CDR1 SGHTA and CDR2 FQGTGA. V lost 5 bases to trimming and J lost 2 bases, with 9 bases between them. The CDR3 protein is CASSRDGNTGELFF. CDR3 DNA: TGTGCCAGCAGCCGGGACGGTAACACCGGGGAGCTGTTTTTT.